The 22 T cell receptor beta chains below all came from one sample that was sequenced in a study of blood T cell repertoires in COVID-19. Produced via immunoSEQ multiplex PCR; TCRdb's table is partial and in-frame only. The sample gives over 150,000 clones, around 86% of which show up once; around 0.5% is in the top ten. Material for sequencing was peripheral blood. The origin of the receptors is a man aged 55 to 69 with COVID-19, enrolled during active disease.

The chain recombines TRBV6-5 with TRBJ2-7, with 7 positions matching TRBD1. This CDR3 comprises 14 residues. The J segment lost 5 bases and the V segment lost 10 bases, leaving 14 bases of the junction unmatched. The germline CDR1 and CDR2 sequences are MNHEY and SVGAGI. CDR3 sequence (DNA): TGTGCCACCCGGACGCAGACAGGGTCCCACGAGCAGTACTTC. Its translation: CATRTQTGSHEQYF.

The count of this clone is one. CDR3 protein: CASSPDRNYGYTF. CDR3 DNA: TGTGCCAGCTCACCGGACAGGAACTATGGCTACACCTTC. The chain combines TRBV18 with TRBJ1-2; TRBD1 matches at 7 bases. There are 13 residues in the CDR3. CDR1 is KGHSH, CDR2 LQKENI, per germline. J was trimmed by 2 bases and V by 3 bases; bases with no gene match: 0.

The CDR3 nucleotides are TGTGCCAGCAGTGCCCCGGGACTCCCTTACAATGAGCAGTTCTTC. Its protein is CASSAPGLPYNEQFF. The chain carries TRBV25-1 and TRBJ2-1; a weak D match, TRBD2 (6 bases). V lost 4 bases and J 4 bases, leaving 14 bases between the germline ends. The germline gives CDR1 MGHDK, CDR2 SYGVNS. The CDR3 has 15 residues.

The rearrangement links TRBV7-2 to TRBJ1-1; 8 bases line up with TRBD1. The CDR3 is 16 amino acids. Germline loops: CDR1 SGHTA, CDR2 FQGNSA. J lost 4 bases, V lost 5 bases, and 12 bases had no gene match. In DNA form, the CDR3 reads TGTGCCAGCAGCCGGGAACCCAGGGGGCAGGGCACTGAAGCTTTCTTT. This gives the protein CASSREPRGQGTEAFF.

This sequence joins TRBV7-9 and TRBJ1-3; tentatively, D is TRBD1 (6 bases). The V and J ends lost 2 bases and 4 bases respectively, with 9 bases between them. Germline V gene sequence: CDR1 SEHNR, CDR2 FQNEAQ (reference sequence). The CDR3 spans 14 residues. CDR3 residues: CASSLRTDGNTIYF. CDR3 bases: TGTGCCAGCAGCTTAAGGACAGACGGAAACACCATATATTTT.

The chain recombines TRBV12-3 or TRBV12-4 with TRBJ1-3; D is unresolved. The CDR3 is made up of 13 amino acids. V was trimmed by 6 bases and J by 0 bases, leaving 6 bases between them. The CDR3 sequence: CASRASSGNTIYF. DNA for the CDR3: TGTGCCAGCAGGGCATCCTCTGGAAACACCATATATTTT.

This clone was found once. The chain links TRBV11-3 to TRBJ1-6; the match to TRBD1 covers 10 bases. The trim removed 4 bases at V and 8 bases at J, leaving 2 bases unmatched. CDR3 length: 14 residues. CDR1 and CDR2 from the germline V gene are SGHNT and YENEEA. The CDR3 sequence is CASSSGTGDSPLHF. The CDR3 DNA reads TGTGCCAGCAGCTCCGGGACAGGGGATTCACCCCTCCACTTT.

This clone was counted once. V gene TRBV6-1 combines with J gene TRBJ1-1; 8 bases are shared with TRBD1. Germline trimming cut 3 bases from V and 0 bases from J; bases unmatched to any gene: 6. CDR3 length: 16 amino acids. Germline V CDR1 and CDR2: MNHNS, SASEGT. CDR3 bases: TGTGCCAGCAGTGACAGGGGGCAAGGCCTGAACACTGAAGCTTTCTTT. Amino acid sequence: CASSDRGQGLNTEAFF.

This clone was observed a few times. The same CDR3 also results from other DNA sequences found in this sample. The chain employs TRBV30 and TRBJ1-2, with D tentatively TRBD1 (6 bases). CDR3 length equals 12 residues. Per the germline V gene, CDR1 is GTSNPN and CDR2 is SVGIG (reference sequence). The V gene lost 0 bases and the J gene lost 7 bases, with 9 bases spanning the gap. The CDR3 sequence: CAWSVGGLGYTF. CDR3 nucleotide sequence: TGTGCCTGGAGTGTGGGGGGGCTTGGCTACACCTTC.

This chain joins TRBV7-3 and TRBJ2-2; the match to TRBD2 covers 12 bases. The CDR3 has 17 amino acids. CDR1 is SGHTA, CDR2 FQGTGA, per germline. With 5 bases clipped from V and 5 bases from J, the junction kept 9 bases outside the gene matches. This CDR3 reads CASSPKGLAGGTGELFF. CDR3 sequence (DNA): TGTGCCAGCAGCCCCAAGGGACTAGCGGGCGGTACCGGGGAGCTGTTTTTT.

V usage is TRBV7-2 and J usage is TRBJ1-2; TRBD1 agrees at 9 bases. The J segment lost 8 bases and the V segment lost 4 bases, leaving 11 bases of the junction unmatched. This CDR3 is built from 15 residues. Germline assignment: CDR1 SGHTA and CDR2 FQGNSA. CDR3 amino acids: CASSWSSGQGGGYTF. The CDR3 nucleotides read TGTGCCAGCAGCTGGTCGTCGGGACAGGGTGGAGGCTACACCTTC.

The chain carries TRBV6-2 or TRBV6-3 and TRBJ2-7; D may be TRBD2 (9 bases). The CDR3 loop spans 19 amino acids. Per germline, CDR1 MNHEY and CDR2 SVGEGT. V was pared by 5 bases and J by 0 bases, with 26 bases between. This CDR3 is CASSTGGLLAGVISYEQYF. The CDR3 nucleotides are TGTGCCAGCAGTACAGGGGGACTACTAGCGGGTGTGATCTCCTACGAGCAGTACTTC.

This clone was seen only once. The CDR3 nucleotides are TGTGCCAGCAGTTTGCGATCGTCCTACGAGCAGTACTTC. As protein: CASSLRSSYEQYF. The chain is built from TRBV12-3 or TRBV12-4 and TRBJ2-7; D uncertain. With 3 bases removed from V and 1 base from J, the gap between germline ends came to 7 bases. The CDR3 loop spans 13 amino acids.

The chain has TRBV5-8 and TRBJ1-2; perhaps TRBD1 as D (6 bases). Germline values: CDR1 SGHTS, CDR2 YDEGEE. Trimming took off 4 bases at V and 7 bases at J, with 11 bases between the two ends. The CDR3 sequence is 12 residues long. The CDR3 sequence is CASSHRVGGYTF. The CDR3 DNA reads TGTGCCAGCAGCCACAGGGTCGGTGGCTACACCTTC.

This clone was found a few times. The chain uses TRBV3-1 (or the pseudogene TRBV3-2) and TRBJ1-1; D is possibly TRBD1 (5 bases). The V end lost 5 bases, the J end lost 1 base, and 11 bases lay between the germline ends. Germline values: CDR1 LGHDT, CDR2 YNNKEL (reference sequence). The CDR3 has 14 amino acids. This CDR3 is CASSNPQGNTEAFF. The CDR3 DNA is TGTGCCAGCAGCAACCCCCAGGGGAACACTGAAGCTTTCTTT.

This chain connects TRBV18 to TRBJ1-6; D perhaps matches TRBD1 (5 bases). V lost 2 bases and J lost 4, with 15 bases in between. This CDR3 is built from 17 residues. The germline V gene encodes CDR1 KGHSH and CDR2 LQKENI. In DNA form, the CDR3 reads TGTGCCAGCTCACCAACGGACCAGGGTCTATATAATTCACCCCTCCACTTT. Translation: CASSPTDQGLYNSPLHF.

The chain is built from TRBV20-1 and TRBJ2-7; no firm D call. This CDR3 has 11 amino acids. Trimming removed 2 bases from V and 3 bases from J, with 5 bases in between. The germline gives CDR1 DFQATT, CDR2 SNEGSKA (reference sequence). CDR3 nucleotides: TGCAGTGCTAGACAGGACTACGAGCAGTACTTC. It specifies CSARQDYEQYF.

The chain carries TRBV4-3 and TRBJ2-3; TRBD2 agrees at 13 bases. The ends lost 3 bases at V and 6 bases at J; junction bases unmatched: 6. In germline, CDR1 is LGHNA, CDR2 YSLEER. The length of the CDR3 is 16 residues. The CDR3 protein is CASSHGLAGVSDTQYF. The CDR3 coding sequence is TGCGCCAGCAGCCACGGACTAGCGGGAGTATCGGATACGCAGTATTTT.

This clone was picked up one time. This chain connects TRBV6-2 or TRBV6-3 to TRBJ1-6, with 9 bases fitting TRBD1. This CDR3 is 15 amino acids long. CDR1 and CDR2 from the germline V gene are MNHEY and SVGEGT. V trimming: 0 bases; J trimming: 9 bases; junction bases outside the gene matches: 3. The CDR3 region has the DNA TGTGCCAGCAGTTACTCCGACAGGGGGTTTTCACCCCTCCACTTT. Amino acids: CASSYSDRGFSPLHF.

DNA of the CDR3: TGTGCCAGCAGCGGCCAGGGGTTGGGCACCGGGGAGCTGTTTTTT. It encodes CASSGQGLGTGELFF. The chain couples TRBV9 to TRBJ2-2; a possible D gene is TRBD1 (6 bases). The CDR3 is 15 residues long. V dropped 3 bases and J dropped 4 bases, with 13 bases sitting between them. Germline CDR1 and CDR2: SGDLS and YYNGEE.

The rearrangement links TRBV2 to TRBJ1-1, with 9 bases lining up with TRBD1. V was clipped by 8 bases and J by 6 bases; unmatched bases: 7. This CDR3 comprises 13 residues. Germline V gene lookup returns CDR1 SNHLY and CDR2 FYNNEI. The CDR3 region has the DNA TGTGCCAGCCTATACGACAGGGGGTCTGAAGCTTTCTTT. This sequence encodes CASLYDRGSEAFF.

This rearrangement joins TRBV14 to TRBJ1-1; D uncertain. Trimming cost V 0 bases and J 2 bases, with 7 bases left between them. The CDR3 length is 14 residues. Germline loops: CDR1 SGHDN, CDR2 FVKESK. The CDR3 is CASSQELTNTEAFF. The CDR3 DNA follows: TGTGCCAGCAGCCAAGAACTAACCAACACTGAAGCTTTCTTT. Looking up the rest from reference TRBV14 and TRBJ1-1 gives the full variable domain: EAGVTQFPSHSVIEKGQTVTLRCDPISGHDNLYWYRRVMGKEIKFLLHFVKESKQDESGMPNNRFLAERTGGTYSTLKVQPAELEDSGVYFCASSQELTNTEAFFGQGTRLTVV.